These T cell receptor beta chains were read from a single sample in a study of cytomegalovirus exposure and HLA in healthy donors. Some clones are missing from TCRdb's copy, which holds only in-frame ones; the method was immunoSEQ multiplex PCR. Counted here are 180,000 or so clones, about four fifths occurring once; the ten biggest clones make up under 2%. The specimen sequenced was PBMCs. All receptors come from a woman in her 30s in good health and CMV-seronegative. Both conserved end residues are part of each CDR3. D genes are given only for firm matches. Size is omitted from some rows. Given values are once, few, many or a class for expanded clones.

V gene	D gene	clone size	J gene	CDR3 DNA	CDR3 protein
TRBV5-1	-	-	TRBJ1-1	TGCGCCAGCAGCTTCTGGGTTCGGGGGTTCACTGAAGCTTTCTTT	CASSFWVRGFTEAFF
TRBV2	TRBD2	-	TRBJ2-7	TGTGCCAGCGGGCGGGGGGTCTACGAGCAGTACTTC	CASGRGVYEQYF
TRBV2	TRBD1	-	TRBJ1-1	TGTGCCAGCACCGACAGGGTAGAGTACACTGAAGCTTTCTTT	CASTDRVEYTEAFF
TRBV13	-	-	TRBJ2-1	TGTGCCAGCAGCCCCGGACTCCCCAACGAGCAGTTCTTC	CASSPGLPNEQFF
TRBV2	-	-	TRBJ2-3	TGTGCCAGCAGTGATTTACCAGGAGCGGGTGCAGATACGCAGTATTTT	CASSDLPGAGADTQYF
TRBV7-8	TRBD1	once	TRBJ1-2	TGTGCCAGCACCCCAGGGGGTCCGTTCGCTGGCTACACCTTC	CASTPGGPFAGYTF
TRBV10-1	-	-	TRBJ2-6	TGCGCCAGCAGTGAGTCTGGGGCCGGGGCCAACGTCCTGACTTTC	CASSESGAGANVLTF
TRBV30	TRBD1	-	TRBJ1-6	TGTGCCTGGGGGGACAGGGTGCGCGGGGGAAATAATTCACCCCTCCACTTT	CAWGDRVRGGNNSPLHF
TRBV19	-	-	TRBJ1-1	TGTGCCAGTAGCCGTCGCCAGGGGGCTTTCTTT	CASSRRQGAFF
TRBV5-1	-	-	TRBJ2-5	TGCGCCAGCAGCTCGAGGGAGACTCTTGTGGAGACCCAGTACTTC	CASSSRETLVETQYF
TRBV2	-	-	TRBJ2-1	TGTGCCAGCGCAGACCCGAGAGGTATGATCTACAATGAGCAGTTCTTC	CASADPRGMIYNEQFF
TRBV19	TRBD1	-	TRBJ1-2	TGTGCCAGTACCGGGACAGGCGCTAGGGGCTACACCTTC	CASTGTGARGYTF
TRBV16	-	-	TRBJ1-5	TGTGCCAGCAGCCGTGGCAGGGGCGGTCAGCCCCAGCATTTT	CASSRGRGGQPQHF
TRBV7-8	TRBD1	once	TRBJ1-2	TGTGCCAGCAACAAGGACAGGGTGGACTATGGCTACACCTTC	CASNKDRVDYGYTF
TRBV30	-	-	TRBJ1-2	TGTGCCTGGAGTGTAAGCAGGGAAGTAAATGGCTACACCTTC	CAWSVSREVNGYTF
TRBV7-9	-	-	TRBJ1-1	TGTGCCAGCAGCTTCGTGAACACTGAAGCTTTCTTT	CASSFVNTEAFF
TRBV5-4	TRBD1	few	TRBJ2-7	TGTGCCAGCAGCATGGGACAGGGGTTCTCCTACGAGCAGTACTTC	CASSMGQGFSYEQYF
TRBV2	-	-	TRBJ2-6	TGTGCCAGCAGTGATAACAGGGCCTCGGCTGGGGCCAACGTCCTGACTTTC	CASSDNRASAGANVLTF
TRBV9	-	-	TRBJ1-3	TGTGCCAGCAGCGTAGCTACAGGGACTGGAAACACCATATATTTT	CASSVATGTGNTIYF
TRBV15	-	-	TRBJ1-2	TGTGCCACCAGAGGGGGGGACGGACGAATAGATATCTATGGCTACACCTTC	CATRGGDGRIDIYGYTF
TRBV9	TRBD2	-	TRBJ2-7	TGTGCCAGCAGCCCCGGGGGTCTAGCGGGGGTAATTGTGCAGTACTTC	CASSPGGLAGVIVQYF
TRBV7-9	TRBD1	-	TRBJ2-7	TGTGCCGTCCCGGGACAGGGGGCGGGGGTCTACGAGCAGTACTTC	CAVPGQGAGVYEQYF
TRBV4-3	TRBD1	-	TRBJ1-6	TGCGCCAGCAGCCGTCCGGGACAGCCAAATTCACCCCTCCACTTT	CASSRPGQPNSPLHF
TRBV5-5	TRBD1	-	TRBJ1-6	TGTGCCAGCAGCCGACAGGGGTCGTATAATTCACCCCTCCACTTT	CASSRQGSYNSPLHF
TRBV9	-	-	TRBJ2-6	TGTGCCAGCAGCCCCCAATCGCCAGGGGGGCCGGGGGCCAACGTCCTGACTTTC	CASSPQSPGGPGANVLTF
TRBV19	TRBD1	-	TRBJ1-5	TGTGCCAGTAACCCGGGACAGGGCAGCAATCAGCCCCAGCATTTT	CASNPGQGSNQPQHF
TRBV5-6	-	-	TRBJ1-2	TGTGCCAGCAGCTGGACTCTACAAGACCTAAGCCCGGATGGCTACACCTTC	CASSWTLQDLSPDGYTF
TRBV29-1	-	-	TRBJ1-4	TGCAGCGTTGTAGGGGGTGAAGGGGCAACTAATGAAAAACTGTTTTTT	CSVVGGEGATNEKLFF
TRBV18	-	-	TRBJ1-1	TGTGCCAGCTCACCAACGGCGGGGGACACTGAAGCTTTCTTT	CASSPTAGDTEAFF
TRBV2	-	-	TRBJ1-1	TGTGCCAGCAGATTCTCGAGCACTGAAGCTTTCTTT	CASRFSSTEAFF
TRBV5-1	-	-	TRBJ2-7	TGCGCCAGCAGCTTGGAGGGACTCCCTAAGGGCGAGCAGTACTTC	CASSLEGLPKGEQYF
TRBV6-4	-	-	TRBJ1-2	TGTGCCAGCAGTGACACGGCACTATCTAACTATGGCTACACCTTC	CASSDTALSNYGYTF
TRBV7-2	TRBD1	-	TRBJ2-1	TGTGCCAGCAGCCAACAGGGGGCATCCTACAATGAGCAGTTCTTC	CASSQQGASYNEQFF
TRBV10-3	-	-	TRBJ1-1	TGTGCCATCAGTGAGTCTGGACGGGGGGTCACTGAAGCTTTCTTT	CAISESGRGVTEAFF
TRBV5-1	-	-	TRBJ2-5	TGCGCCAGCAGCTTGGGGGTGGGTTCCAAAGGCGGCAAGCAGTACTTC	CASSLGVGSKGGKQYF
TRBV7-6	-	once	TRBJ2-6	TGTGCCAGCAGCCACGGAGGCTCTGGGGCCAACGTCCTGACTTTC	CASSHGGSGANVLTF
TRBV7-7	-	-	TRBJ2-5	TGTGCTAGCTCTCGGCGGGGCCAAGAGACCCAGTACTTC	CASSRRGQETQYF
TRBV7-9	TRBD1	few	TRBJ1-2	TGTGCCAGCAGCGATGACAGGGGGCGAAGCTACACCTTC	CASSDDRGRSYTF
TRBV7-9	TRBD2	-	TRBJ2-1	TGTGCCAGCAGCCGGACTAGCGGGGGCCCCTACAATGAGCAGTTCTTC	CASSRTSGGPYNEQFF
TRBV4-1	-	-	TRBJ2-3	TGCGCCAGCCGCGACGATCGGGGGACAGCCACAGATACGCAGTATTTT	CASRDDRGTATDTQYF
TRBV2	TRBD1	-	TRBJ2-1	TGTGCCAGCACGGGACAGGGGACCCACAATGAGCAGTTCTTC	CASTGQGTHNEQFF
TRBV19	TRBD1	-	TRBJ2-7	TGTGCCAGTAGTGCAGATGTAGGGACAGGGGGCAGCGAGCAGTACTTC	CASSADVGTGGSEQYF
TRBV28	TRBD1	-	TRBJ2-7	TGTGCCAGCAGTTTGCCCGGACAGGGGGCAGACTACGAGCAGTACTTC	CASSLPGQGADYEQYF
TRBV7-7	-	-	TRBJ1-1	TGTGCTAGCAGTCCCTCGGGGGTCACTGAAGCTTTCTTT	CASSPSGVTEAFF
TRBV6-1	-	-	TRBJ2-7	TGTGCCAGCAGTACCGCAGGCACCTACGAGCAGTACTTC	CASSTAGTYEQYF
TRBV5-6	-	-	TRBJ2-1	TGTGCCAGCAGCTTTACTTCCGTCTCCTACAATGAGCAGTTCTTC	CASSFTSVSYNEQFF
TRBV19	TRBD2	-	TRBJ2-5	TGTGCCAGTAGTATGTCGGGGGCGGGGGGGCCCTGGGAGACCCAGTACTTC	CASSMSGAGGPWETQYF
TRBV5-1	-	few	TRBJ1-4	TGCGCCAGCAGCTTGGCCGGACGGCGGGATGAAAAACTGTTTTTT	CASSLAGRRDEKLFF
TRBV2	-	-	TRBJ1-1	TGTGCCCTCAGGGGGAACACTGAAGCTTTCTTT	CALRGNTEAFF
TRBV6-6	TRBD1	few	TRBJ2-7	TGTGCCAGCGGAGGACAGGACAACTCCTACGAGCAGTACTTC	CASGGQDNSYEQYF
TRBV2	-	once	TRBJ1-6	TGTGCCACCCAATACAGGGACGGAAATTCACCCCTCCACTTT	CATQYRDGNSPLHF